The clone carrying this T cell receptor (beta chain) showed up many times. Antigen: not known. This entry comes from a study of tumor-infiltrating lymphocytes in primary liver carcinoma. On the study more broadly: Aged between 30 and 69 years, the patients were men and women. Each sample had roughly 3.65 to 7.5 million productive TCRbeta reads regardless of tissue type. Study outcomes and limitations: The difference in top-250-clone fraction between tumors and blood was significant, favoring tumors (p = 0.039).

The CDR3 spans 16 residues. V was clipped by 1 base and J by 5 bases; unmatched bases: 9. Germline CDR1 is SGHKS and CDR2 is YYEKEE (reference sequence). From unsorted bulk tissue weighing about 17-30 mg, DNA and RNA were co-extracted. Samples were taken from five separate regions of every tumor. Synthesis of TCR beta cDNA was carried out from 500 ng total RNA with a constant-region primer. The TCR beta library was amplified through three nested multiplex PCR rounds in a modified ARM-PCR procedure. Primers for the first two PCR rounds were TRBV1-TRBV30 forward primers and a C-beta reverse primer (approximately 9 cycles per round). TCRdb re-derived calls from the multiplex PCR reads in MiXCR, one entry per CDR3 protein. Of some 94,000 distinct CDR3 sequences in the sample, almost 70% were seen once.

V and J are TRBV5-5 and TRBJ2-5, with TRBD2 matching over 9 bases. Sequenced: liver tumor tissue from sampling region 5. Regarding subset: tumor region T5, tumor centre. The receptor was derived from a woman aged 55-70 years with primary liver carcinoma and hepatitis B virus infection. The CDR3 protein is CASSLTGGRAVETQYF. The CDR3 DNA follows: TGTGCCAGCAGCTTGACGGGCGGGAGGGCCGTTGAGACCCAGTACTTC.